This T cell receptor (beta chain) stems from a study of cytomegalovirus exposure and HLA in healthy donors. General study points: Later analysis found that TCR beta chains associated with HLA were more clonally expanded than other, equally common chains.

J was trimmed by 4 bases and V by 6 bases; bases with no gene match: 15. This CDR3 region has 16 residues. Germline assignment: CDR1 MNHNY and CDR2 SVGAGI (reference sequence). PCR was performed using 60 Vbeta and 13 Jbeta primers. Here immunoSEQ multiplex PCR was the method, and the copy in TCRdb shows in-frame clones only, minus some. The data contain approximately 110,000 clones, 78% of them singletons. As for this clone: The antigen is undetermined.

The source material was PBMCs. This chain uses TRBV6-6 with TRBJ2-7; 7 nucleotides align to TRBD2. This TCR was recovered from a man aged 30-40 years in good health and CMV-seronegative. This CDR3 reads CASRTVRGGEGYEQYF. In nucleotides, the CDR3 is TGTGCCAGCAGGACGGTCCGAGGAGGGGAGGGGTACGAGCAGTACTTC.